The rows below give T cell receptor beta chains drawn from one sample of a study of early T cells in non-severe SARS-CoV-2 infection. TCRdb re-derived calls from the 5' RACE reads in MiXCR, one entry per CDR3 protein. The data hold fewer than 85,000 distinct CDR3 sequences, with roughly an eighth observed a single time. Sequencing was done on a sample of whole blood. Receptors originate from an adult who was a healthcare worker with PCR-confirmed SARS-CoV-2 infection or an uninfected control (not recorded which). Each CDR3 is given without its conserved first and last residue.

CDR3	V	J
ASSLGAGVAEAF	TRBV5-4	TRBJ1-1
ATTARDSNSPLH	TRBV18	TRBJ1-6
ASSLMGDTGELF	TRBV27	TRBJ2-2
ASGTPGLVNEQF	TRBV11-3	TRBJ2-1
ASSLGGWADTQY	TRBV7-9	TRBJ2-3
ASSLGQGARTGELF	TRBV19	TRBJ2-2
ASSLGYSPLH	TRBV7-2	TRBJ1-6
ASTSWVTYEQY	TRBV7-9	TRBJ2-7
ASSYSRGQPTDTQY	TRBV6-6	TRBJ2-3
ASSVGTRTDTQY	TRBV9	TRBJ2-3
SAREPGAENIQY	TRBV20-1	TRBJ2-4
ASSFKGEKLF	TRBV19	TRBJ1-4
ASCAGTSYNEQF	TRBV27	TRBJ2-1
ASSTISLPSNQPQH	TRBV19	TRBJ1-5
AIRKGQGGFARTDTQY	TRBV10-3	TRBJ2-3
SARVTSGSSEQY	TRBV20-1	TRBJ2-7
ASSLGQSYEQY	TRBV5-1	TRBJ2-7
ASSLGQGGNTEAF	TRBV5-1	TRBJ1-1
ASSKGTPYNEQF	TRBV11-2	TRBJ2-1
ASSLANPIGYNEQF	TRBV5-1	TRBJ2-1
ARRRQGAEYGYT	TRBV5-4	TRBJ1-2
ASSPGLIHDEQF	TRBV7-2	TRBJ2-1
ASSPQVPFLTDTQY	TRBV18	TRBJ2-3
ASSKTGEYGYT	TRBV12-3/TRBV12-4	TRBJ1-2
SVDLPFTDTQY	TRBV29-1	TRBJ2-3
ASSLTSGISYEQY	TRBV12-3/TRBV12-4	TRBJ2-7
ASSISGNTGELF	TRBV19	TRBJ2-2
ASGPPSSGGTYEQY	TRBV12-5	TRBJ2-7
SARDGERGGLYEQY	TRBV20-1	TRBJ2-7
ASSYKSGSSYNEQF	TRBV7-8	TRBJ2-1
ASSQGTVAYEQY	TRBV4-1	TRBJ2-7
ASIGGLNTGELF	TRBV7-9	TRBJ2-2
ASSYSQGPTEAF	TRBV6-2/TRBV6-3	TRBJ1-1
ASSRQGTANVLT	TRBV6-6	TRBJ2-6
ASSRKGTSSTDTQY	TRBV3-1	TRBJ2-3
ASSLVREGYTGELF	TRBV11-2	TRBJ2-2
ASSLDPRSQY	TRBV11-3	TRBJ2-4
ASSFGTSGDSYEQY	TRBV7-8	TRBJ2-7
ASSWDTGKQY	TRBV11-2	TRBJ2-7
ASSPFSQLSLYEQY	TRBV3-1	TRBJ2-7
SASDYQGLGNQPQH	TRBV20-1	TRBJ1-5
ASRGGTAPTDTQY	TRBV10-2	TRBJ2-3
ASAGTGQETQY	TRBV19	TRBJ2-5
ASSFRGAGGFEQY	TRBV5-4	TRBJ2-7
SAINPGLAGAEQY	TRBV20-1	TRBJ2-7
SARAAPTPYEQY	TRBV20-1	TRBJ2-7
ASSEQSGTGNEQY	TRBV6-1	TRBJ2-7
ASSIEPGRNTEAF	TRBV19	TRBJ1-1